Sequencing of this T cell receptor beta chain was carried out in a study of T-cell memory formation after mild COVID-19. Study-wide context: TCR clusters were mostly donor specific. Notes on the study in general: Researchers report contracting CD4+ clones mostly in CM and EM, with CD8+ clones in EMRA.

Constant-segment primers were used for 5'RACE, and the resulting TCR alpha and TCR beta cDNA libraries carried sample barcodes and UMIs. From the 5' RACE reads, TCRdb called clonotypes with MiXCR, one entry per CDR3 protein. The data contain about 90,000 distinct CDR3 sequences, about 13% of them seen just once; the ten biggest clones take up approximately 26%. This clonotype has just a few counts. The antigen remains unidentified. After removal of 5 bases from V and 5 bases from J, the junction contained 14 bases not matched to a gene. The CDR3 sequence is 16 residues long. CDR1 is SEHNR and CDR2 is FQNEAQ in the germline V gene (reference sequence).

Sequencing input: PBMCs or a T cell subset sorted from them (not recorded which). The rearrangement uses TRBV7-9 and TRBJ1-2; 7 bases are a match to TRBD1. This TCR derives from an adult woman who had mild COVID-19 (a few samples of this study predate the infection). Cell type and time point are not known. CDR3 loop: CASSQLGDREYYGYTF. DNA of the CDR3: TGTGCCAGCAGCCAGTTAGGAGACAGGGAGTATTATGGCTACACCTTC.